The 23 T cell receptor beta chains given below trace back to one sample, sequenced in a study of spatial heterogeneity in lung cancer. Time point reported: blood at routine non-recurrence follow-up after resection. Whole RNA obtained from tumor, nontumor lung or frozen PBMC underwent sequencing without sorting. TCRdb re-derived calls from the 5' RACE reads in MiXCR, one entry per CDR3 protein. The sample comprises around 110,000 distinct CDR3 sequences, 12% of which are singletons, and 16% rests with the top ten. The source was PBMCs, collected at follow-up. The receptors here all came from a male donor with early-stage non-small cell lung cancer.

The sample holds many counts of this clonotype. The chain links TRBV27 to TRBJ1-2, with D tentatively TRBD1 (6 bases). Trimming cost V 8 bases and J 4 bases, with 17 bases left between them. Germline assignment: CDR1 MNHEY and CDR2 SMNVEV (reference sequence). This CDR3 has 14 residues. DNA of the CDR3: TGTGCCAGCGCCCCAGAGGGGGGCGGCTATGGCTACACCTTC. Residues: CASAPEGGGYGYTF.

The sample holds many counts of this clonotype. The chain carries TRBV7-2 and TRBJ2-1, with TRBD1 matching 7 bases. The germline V gene encodes CDR1 SGHTA and CDR2 FQGNSA. The ends lost 4 bases at V and 7 bases at J; junction bases unmatched: 1. This CDR3 is 12 amino acids long. DNA for the CDR3: TGTGCCAGCAGCTCACAGGGGAATGAGCAGTTCTTC. The encoded protein is CASSSQGNEQFF. The variable domain in full, completed from reference TRBV7-2 and TRBJ2-1, reads GAGVSQSPSNKVTEKGKDVELRCDPISGHTALYWYRQSLGQGLEFLIYFQGNSAPDKSGLPSDRFSAERTGGSVSTLTIQRTQQEDSAVYLCASSSQGNEQFFGPGTRLTVL.

The table lists this clonotype with a few counts. At one of its ends the junction is not consistent with the germline gene, which may arise from a read error. This chain joins TRBV7-8 and TRBJ2-6; D is perhaps TRBD1 (6 bases). The germline V gene has CDR1 SGHVS and CDR2 FQNEAQ. This CDR3 comprises 20 residues. The CDR3 coding sequence is TGTGCCAGCAGCATAGCGTCCGGGCAGGGGAAATTCTCTGGGGCCAACGTCCTGACTTTC. It is translated as CASSIASGQGKFSGANVLTF. The full variable domain, its missing parts supplied by reference TRBV7-8 and TRBJ2-6, is GAGVSQSPRYKVAKRGQDVALRCDPISGHVSLFWYQQALGQGPEFLTYFQNEAQLDKSGLPSDRFFAERPEGSVSTLKIQRTQQEDSAVYLCASSIASGQGKFSGANVLTFGAGSRLTVL.

The chain couples TRBV28 to TRBJ2-5, with D unclear. The V gene lost 4 bases and the J gene lost 1 base, with 16 bases spanning the gap. CDR1 is MDHEN and CDR2 is SYDVKM in the germline V gene. This CDR3 region has 16 residues. In DNA, the CDR3 is TGTGCCAGCAGTTACCCTAATGTCAGGCTCCAAGAGACCCAGTACTTC. Translating it yields CASSYPNVRLQETQYF.

V gene TRBV5-4 combines with J gene TRBJ2-3; 7 nucleotides align to TRBD2. Per germline, CDR1 SGHNT and CDR2 YYREEE (reference sequence). There are 18 residues in the CDR3. V lost 1 base to trimming and J lost 0 bases; unmatched junction nucleotides: 11. Here the CDR3 DNA reads TGTGCCAGCAGCTTGATGGCGGGAGCTAGTTCTAGCACAGATACGCAGTATTTT. It is translated as CASSLMAGASSSTDTQYF. Based on the CDR3 plus reference TRBV5-4 and TRBJ2-3, the full variable domain is ETGVTQSPTHLIKTRGQQVTLRCSSQSGHNTVSWYQQALGQGPQFIFQYYREEENGRGNFPPRFSGLQFPNYSSELNVNALELDDSALYLCASSLMAGASSSTDTQYFGPGTRLTVL.

This clonotype was seen at least ten times. The J gene is TRBJ2-4, the V gene TRBV20-1; D ambiguous. Germline CDR1 and CDR2: DFQATT and SNEGSKA (reference sequence). Trimming removed 0 bases at V and 2 bases at J, with 8 bases between. The CDR3 totals 14 residues. The CDR3 region is CSAREGSTKNIQYF. DNA for the CDR3: TGCAGTGCTAGAGAAGGGTCGACCAAAAACATTCAGTACTTC.

The J gene is TRBJ2-5, the V gene TRBV11-2, with D unclear. CDR3 length equals 13 residues. The germline V and J ends were trimmed by 7 bases and 1 base, with 10 bases remaining between them. The germline gives CDR1 SGHAT, CDR2 FQNNGV. This CDR3 reads CASNGRPQETQYF. DNA for the CDR3: TGTGCCAGCAACGGCAGACCCCAAGAGACCCAGTACTTC. The full variable domain, with the rest looked up from reference TRBV11-2 and TRBJ2-5, is EAGVAQSPRYKIIEKRQSVAFWCNPISGHATLYWYQQILGQGPKLLIQFQNNGVVDDSQLPKDRFSAERLKGVDSTLKIQPAKLEDSAVYLCASNGRPQETQYFGPGTRLLVL.

This clonotype was counted ten times or more. This chain links TRBV5-1 with TRBJ1-5; D call uncertain. The CDR3 length is 14 residues. Trimming pared 0 bases from V and 5 bases from J, leaving 9 bases between. In germline, CDR1 is SGHRS, CDR2 YFSETQ. The CDR3 loop is CASSLGPLDQPQHF. The CDR3 DNA reads as TGCGCCAGCAGCTTGGGGCCACTCGATCAGCCCCAGCATTTT.

The chain carries TRBV28 and TRBJ1-1; 9 bases are shared with TRBD1. Germline trimming cut 3 bases from V and 3 bases from J; bases unmatched to any gene: 5. Per the germline V gene, CDR1 is MDHEN and CDR2 is SYDVKM. This CDR3 has 15 residues. The chain's CDR3 is CASSFQRQGDTEAFF. For the CDR3, the DNA is TGTGCCAGCAGTTTCCAGCGACAGGGGGACACTGAAGCTTTCTTT.

J is TRBJ1-2 and V is TRBV20-1; D remains ambiguous. Trimming stripped 0 bases from V and 2 bases from J, with 7 bases between. CDR3 length equals 13 residues. The germline CDR1 and CDR2 sequences are DFQATT and SNEGSKA (reference sequence). CDR3 sequence: CSARESYNYGYTF. The CDR3 nucleotides read TGCAGTGCTAGAGAATCGTACAACTATGGCTACACCTTC.

The chain joins TRBV7-9 to TRBJ1-3; no clear D gene. Germline CDR1 and CDR2: SEHNR and FQNEAQ (reference sequence). This CDR3 spans 13 amino acids. V lost 10 bases and J 0 bases, leaving 10 bases between the germline ends. The CDR3 DNA reads TGTGCCACCGGAAGCCTCTCTGGAAACACCATATATTTT. Its protein product is CATGSLSGNTIYF.

This clonotype was detected only a few times. V is TRBV28 and J is TRBJ1-6; no reliable D call. The CDR3 has 13 amino acids. V lost 8 bases to trimming and J lost 8 bases, with 13 bases between them. Germline V gene lookup returns CDR1 MDHEN and CDR2 SYDVKM. CDR3 nucleotides: TGTGCCAGCGCCTCCCTCGGGTATTCACCCCTCCACTTT. Amino acids: CASASLGYSPLHF.

The table lists this clonotype with many counts. The chain is built from TRBV20-1 and TRBJ2-7; perhaps TRBD1 as D (5 bases). The length of the CDR3 is 15 residues. Trimming took off 0 bases at V and 2 bases at J, with 14 bases between the two ends. Germline values: CDR1 DFQATT, CDR2 SNEGSKA (reference sequence). CDR3 protein: CSARDETAITYEQYF. Here the CDR3 DNA reads TGCAGTGCTAGAGATGAGACAGCCATAACCTACGAGCAGTACTTC.

CDR3 DNA sequence: TGTGCCAGCAGTGATCCCGGACTGAGCTACACCTTC. It specifies CASSDPGLSYTF. The V and J genes are TRBV25-1 and TRBJ1-2; D not resolved. V lost 3 bases and J 9 bases, leaving 11 bases between the germline ends. This CDR3 is 12 amino acids long. Germline CDR1 is MGHDK and CDR2 is SYGVNS.

The gene calls are TRBV12-3 or TRBV12-4 and TRBJ1-2, with D maybe TRBD1 (6 bases). Trimming stripped 7 bases from V and 3 bases from J, with 15 bases between. This CDR3 has 14 amino acids. The chain's CDR3 is CASTQGGADYGYTF. The DNA of the CDR3 is TGTGCCAGCACACAGGGAGGAGCTGACTATGGCTACACCTTC.

Worth noting for this clonotype: The junction does not match germline at one end; this may be a read error. The chain combines TRBV7-2 with TRBJ1-5; no clear D. CDR3 size: 15 residues. Per germline, CDR1 SGHTA and CDR2 FQGNSA. As DNA, the CDR3 is TGTGCCAGCAGCATAGCTCGGAGGGCCAATCAGCCCCAGCATTTT. Translation: CASSIARRANQPQHF.

This clonotype has a handful of counts. The gene calls are TRBV20-1 and TRBJ2-4; 7 nucleotides agree with TRBD2. Germline V gene data show CDR1 as DFQATT and CDR2 as SNEGSKA (reference sequence). Trimming at V came to 2 bases and at J to 0 bases, leaving 10 bases not matched to a gene. CDR3 length: 17 residues. The CDR3 loop reads CSARRVAGTLAKNIQYF. The CDR3, as DNA: TGCAGTGCTAGAAGGGTAGCGGGTACTCTAGCCAAAAACATTCAGTACTTC.

The V call is TRBV20-1, the J call TRBJ2-7; D is ambiguous. The length of the CDR3 is 13 residues. Germline-derived CDR1 and CDR2 are DFQATT and SNEGSKA (reference sequence). V shed 6 bases and J shed 4 bases, with 16 bases lying between them. The CDR3 DNA reads TGCAGTGCCCCCGGGCCAAACGAGTACGAGCAGTACTTC. As protein: CSAPGPNEYEQYF.

This clonotype rates as medium-sized (0.01 to 0.1%). The chain combines TRBV28 with TRBJ2-2; D is ambiguous. Deletions cut 2 bases from V and 6 bases from J, with 10 bases between. This CDR3 is 14 amino acids long. CDR1 is MDHEN and CDR2 is SYDVKM in the germline V gene. The CDR3 bases are TGTGCCAGCAGTTTACCCGCAGAGGCCGGGGAGCTGTTTTTT. The encoded protein is CASSLPAEAGELFF.

A few counts support this clonotype. The CDR3 bases are TGCAGTGCTAGCGTGGGGAGCTCCTACAATGAGCAGTTCTTC. Encoded protein: CSASVGSSYNEQFF. The chain links TRBV20-1 to TRBJ2-1; weak D call: TRBD2 (5 bases). The length of the CDR3 is 14 residues. V gave up 3 bases and J gave up 0 bases, with 9 bases separating them. Germline CDR1 reads DFQATT; CDR2 reads SNEGSKA (reference sequence).

This clonotype occurred many times. This rearrangement joins TRBV28 to TRBJ1-4; no clear D gene. This CDR3 is 14 amino acids long. V was shortened by 4 bases and J by 7 bases, with 13 bases between the two germline ends. The germline V gene encodes CDR1 MDHEN and CDR2 SYDVKM. The CDR3 region has the DNA TGTGCCAGCAGTTCCCCAGGAGGGAGTGAAAAACTGTTTTTT. The encoded protein is CASSSPGGSEKLFF. The entire variable domain, with the rest obtained from reference TRBV28 and TRBJ1-4, is as follows: DVKVTQSSRYLVKRTGEKVFLECVQDMDHENMFWYRQDPGLGLRLIYFSYDVKMKEKGDIPEGYSVSREKKERFSLILESASTNQTSMYLCASSSPGGSEKLFFGSGTQLSVL.

The J gene is TRBJ1-5, the V gene TRBV12-3 or TRBV12-4; D might be TRBD1 (5 bases). The CDR3 contains 16 residues. The ends were cut back, 5 bases at V and 3 bases at J, with 17 bases in the middle. For the CDR3, the DNA is TGTGCCAGCAGTCCGACTACCGGGACGTTCAATCAGCCCCAGCATTTT. It is translated as CASSPTTGTFNQPQHF.

This clonotype was counted many times. The chain couples TRBV28 to TRBJ1-2; TRBD1 matches at 8 bases. This CDR3 comprises 14 residues. The trim removed 1 base at V and 10 bases at J, leaving 8 bases unmatched. Germline V lookup: CDR1 MDHEN, CDR2 SYDVKM. In DNA form, the CDR3 reads TGTGCCAGCAGTTTATCCGCGACAGGGGTCTCCTACACCTTC. The encoded protein is CASSLSATGVSYTF.